These 26 T cell receptor beta chains came from one sample sequenced in a study of T cell responses to AZD1222 COVID-19 vaccine. Clones were read by immunoSEQ multiplex PCR, and TCRdb kept only the in-frame ones, dropping some. Of approximately 100,000 clones in the sample, roughly 90% were seen once. Here the sequenced sample was peripheral blood, taken on day 0 of AZD1222 vaccination. Every receptor here comes from an adult in good health.

The rearrangement joins TRBV7-2 to TRBJ1-3; 11 bases line up with TRBD1. Germline-derived CDR1 and CDR2 are SGHTA and FQGNSA. This CDR3 contains 15 residues. The V segment lost 6 bases and the J segment 4 bases; nucleotides outside the gene matches: 5. The CDR3 nucleotides are TGTGCCAGCAGACAGGACAGGGGGCTAGGAAACACCATATATTTT. Amino acids: CASRQDRGLGNTIYF.

The V gene is TRBV18, the J gene TRBJ2-2, with D possibly TRBD1 on 6 matching bases. V was trimmed by 1 base and J by 4 bases, leaving 13 bases between them. Germline V CDR1 and CDR2: KGHSH, LQKENI. The CDR3 is made up of 16 amino acids. The CDR3: CASSPRQTGGTGELFF. The CDR3, as DNA: TGTGCCAGCTCACCACGGCAGACAGGCGGCACCGGGGAGCTGTTTTTT.

The rearrangement uses TRBV19 and TRBJ1-5; weak D call: TRBD1 (5 bases). Trimming removed 5 bases at V and 0 bases at J, with 11 bases between. CDR3 size: 15 residues. Germline CDR1 LNHDA, CDR2 SQIVND (reference sequence). The CDR3 sequence: CASSRQGYSNQPQHF. The DNA of the CDR3 is TGTGCCAGTAGTCGGCAGGGCTATAGCAATCAGCCCCAGCATTTT.

This clone was seen more than once but under ten times. The chain recombines TRBV25-1 with TRBJ1-2, with no clear D. This CDR3 comprises 16 residues. CDR1 is MGHDK, CDR2 SYGVNS, per germline. V shed 2 bases and J shed 3 bases, with 16 bases lying between them. The CDR3 sequence is CASSEPSSGEYYGYTF. CDR3 DNA sequence: TGTGCCAGCAGTGAACCGTCGAGCGGGGAATACTATGGCTACACCTTC.

This sequence joins TRBV3-1 (or the pseudogene TRBV3-2) and TRBJ2-2, with 8 bases identical to TRBD1. Trimming cost V 1 base and J 4 bases; bases outside gene matches: 2. The CDR3 is 15 residues long. Germline V gives CDR1 LGHDT, CDR2 YNNKEL (reference sequence). The CDR3 reads CASSQARGPTGELFF. CDR3 coding DNA: TGTGCCAGCAGCCAAGCCAGGGGGCCCACCGGGGAGCTGTTTTTT.

This clone was recorded only once. Other DNA sequences from this sample encode an identical CDR3 as well. The chain links TRBV5-1 to TRBJ1-4; TRBD1 aligns across 9 bases. Germline values: CDR1 SGHRS, CDR2 YFSETQ. This CDR3 is 14 amino acids long. V trimming: 4 bases; J trimming: 8 bases; junction bases outside the gene matches: 6. The CDR3 sequence is CASSLGQGNEKLFF. The CDR3 coding sequence is TGCGCCAGCAGCCTGGGACAGGGAAACGAAAAACTGTTTTTT.

The chain is built from TRBV9 and TRBJ2-1, with D hard to call. Trimming removed 1 base from V and 8 bases from J, with 10 bases in between. This CDR3 region has 13 residues. Germline V gives CDR1 SGDLS, CDR2 YYNGEE. The CDR3 here is CASSVNDYDEQFF. In DNA form, the CDR3 reads TGTGCCAGCAGCGTAAATGATTACGATGAGCAGTTCTTC.

The chain recombines TRBV20-1 with TRBJ2-7; D is unclear. The CDR3 contains 11 residues. Looked up from germline, CDR1 is DFQATT and CDR2 is SNEGSKA (reference sequence). The V gene lost 5 bases and the J gene lost 2 bases, with 7 bases spanning the gap. As DNA, the CDR3 is TGCAGTGCTTCTAACGCCTACGAGCAGTACTTC. It codes for CSASNAYEQYF.

The chain couples TRBV7-3 to TRBJ2-3, with no clear D. The CDR3 totals 14 residues. Trimming shortened V by 2 bases and J by 0 bases, and 6 bases separated the two germline ends. Germline loops: CDR1 SGHTA, CDR2 FQGTGA. CDR3 in DNA: TGTGCCAGCAGCTTACAACCTAGCACAGATACGCAGTATTTT. It is translated as CASSLQPSTDTQYF.

The chain couples TRBV10-3 to TRBJ1-2, with D perhaps matching TRBD1 (6 bases). Trimming removed 3 bases from V and 3 bases from J, with 20 bases in between. CDR3 length: 17 amino acids. Germline V gene lookup returns CDR1 ENHRY and CDR2 SYGVKD. The CDR3 here is CAISEGGRKGMDYGYTF. The CDR3 DNA follows: TGTGCCATCAGTGAAGGGGGGAGGAAGGGGATGGACTATGGCTACACCTTC.

This clone has only one observation. The rearrangement joins TRBV27 to TRBJ2-1; 8 bases are a match to TRBD2. Germline V lookup: CDR1 MNHEY, CDR2 SMNVEV (reference sequence). V was clipped by 9 bases and J by 5 bases; unmatched bases: 9. CDR3 length: 14 amino acids. The CDR3 nucleotides read TGTGCCAGTTTTAAGCGGGAGCTCAACAATGAGCAGTTCTTC. It yields the protein CASFKRELNNEQFF.

J is TRBJ1-5 and V is TRBV10-3, with TRBD1 matching over 9 bases. Germline CDR1 reads ENHRY; CDR2 reads SYGVKD. This CDR3 contains 15 residues. Trimming removed 2 bases from V and 6 bases from J; junction bases left unmatched: 5. The CDR3 sequence is CAISETGGGGQPQHF. The CDR3 DNA is TGTGCCATCAGTGAGACAGGGGGCGGGGGTCAGCCCCAGCATTTT.

This clone showed up just once. CDR3 bases: TGTGCCAGCAGCATTTCGGACAGGGCGACCGGGGAGCTGTTTTTT. Protein sequence: CASSISDRATGELFF. V gene TRBV11-2 combines with J gene TRBJ2-2, with 8 bases that match TRBD1. Per germline, CDR1 SGHAT and CDR2 FQNNGV. V was pared by 5 bases and J by 5 bases, with 7 bases of the junction left unmatched. The CDR3 has 15 residues.

This chain joins TRBV2 and TRBJ1-1, with 7 positions matching TRBD1. The CDR3 spans 14 residues. Germline V gene data show CDR1 as SNHLY and CDR2 as FYNNEI. V shed 6 bases and J 3 bases; nucleotides not matched to a gene: 7. The CDR3 region has the DNA TGTGCCAGCAGCTTGGGACAGATGGACACTGAAGCTTTCTTT. Amino acid sequence: CASSLGQMDTEAFF.

The V call is TRBV12-3 or TRBV12-4, the J call TRBJ2-2, with D hard to call. Deletions cut 4 bases from V and 3 bases from J, with 0 bases between. This CDR3 is 11 amino acids long. CDR3 sequence reads: CASSYTGELFF. The CDR3 DNA is TGTGCCAGCAGTTACACCGGGGAGCTGTTTTTT.

The V gene is TRBV5-1, the J gene TRBJ1-3; no definite D call. Germline CDR1 reads SGHRS; CDR2 reads YFSETQ. The CDR3 is 15 amino acids. V lost 2 bases and J lost 0, with 9 bases in between. In DNA, the CDR3 is TGCGCCAGCAGCTTCGAGGGTACCTCTGGAAACACCATATATTTT. This gives the protein CASSFEGTSGNTIYF.

The chain carries TRBV19 and TRBJ1-1; possibly TRBD1 for D (6 bases). Germline lookup yields CDR1 LNHDA and CDR2 SQIVND (reference sequence). The CDR3 consists of 15 residues. The ends were cut back, 3 bases at V and 1 base at J, with 12 bases in the middle. CDR3 nucleotide sequence: TGTGCCAGTAGTATCGCAGGGGTGGGGAACACTGAAGCTTTCTTT. Encoded protein: CASSIAGVGNTEAFF.

The V call is TRBV2, the J call TRBJ1-5, with D uncertain. This CDR3 has 14 residues. Germline V lookup: CDR1 SNHLY, CDR2 FYNNEI. The V and J ends lost 4 bases and 4 bases respectively, with 11 bases between them. CDR3 DNA: TGTGCCAGCAGTGCGCTCGGGGTGAATCAGCCCCAGCATTTT. Translated: CASSALGVNQPQHF.

This chain uses TRBV7-2 with TRBJ1-2; 11 bases match TRBD1. The CDR3 loop spans 14 amino acids. Trimming cost V 4 bases and J 8 bases; bases outside gene matches: 6. Germline V gene lookup returns CDR1 SGHTA and CDR2 FQGNSA. In DNA, the CDR3 is TGTGCCAGCAGCTCATCCGGGACAGGGGGAGGCTACACCTTC. Its protein is CASSSSGTGGGYTF.

This sequence joins TRBV29-1 and TRBJ2-7, with D maybe TRBD2 (5 bases). Germline V gene sequence: CDR1 SQVTM, CDR2 ANQGSEA. The CDR3 length is 14 residues. V lost 7 bases, J lost 2 bases, and 18 bases lay in between. CDR3 nucleotide sequence: TGCAGCGCCGAGACACAGAGGGCCCCCTACGAGCAGTACTTC. Protein: CSAETQRAPYEQYF.

The chain combines TRBV5-1 with TRBJ1-5; 9 bases are shared with TRBD1. Germline CDR1 SGHRS, CDR2 YFSETQ. This CDR3 is 15 amino acids long. The ends lost 4 bases at V and 2 bases at J; junction bases unmatched: 4. CDR3 residues: CASSLTGGGNQPQHF. CDR3 DNA: TGCGCCAGCAGCCTGACAGGGGGAGGCAATCAGCCCCAGCATTTT.

The V call is TRBV9, the J call TRBJ2-3; no clear D gene. The V and J ends lost 4 bases and 5 bases respectively, with 8 bases between them. This CDR3 has 12 residues. Germline V gives CDR1 SGDLS, CDR2 YYNGEE. The CDR3 DNA reads TGTGCCAGCAGCCCCGTGGTAGATACGCAGTATTTT. Its translation: CASSPVVDTQYF.

The chain is built from TRBV19 and TRBJ1-5; D call uncertain. The CDR3 spans 13 residues. Per germline, CDR1 LNHDA and CDR2 SQIVND (reference sequence). V lost 7 bases and J lost 2, with 9 bases in between. The CDR3 spells CASNMVGNQPQHF. The CDR3, as DNA: TGTGCCAGTAATATGGTGGGCAATCAGCCCCAGCATTTT.

CDR3 loop: CASSEDPRDSYNEQFF. The CDR3 region has the DNA TGCGCCAGCAGTGAGGACCCGAGGGACTCCTACAATGAGCAGTTCTTC. The chain links TRBV10-2 to TRBJ2-1, with D perhaps TRBD2 (5 bases). Germline-derived CDR1 and CDR2 are WSHSY and SAAADI. The V end was cut by 2 bases, the J end by 0 bases, with 11 bases between. The CDR3 runs 16 residues.

This chain uses TRBV7-2 with TRBJ1-6, with D maybe TRBD1 (5 bases). The germline CDR1 and CDR2 sequences are SGHTA and FQGNSA. This CDR3 spans 15 amino acids. V was clipped by 3 bases and J by 6 bases, with 12 bases between them. The chain's CDR3 is CASSFGRQTNSPLHF. In nucleotides, the CDR3 is TGTGCCAGCAGCTTTGGACGACAGACTAATTCACCCCTCCACTTT.

On this clone itself: A read error is likely, as this CDR3 ends without the conserved phenylalanine or tryptophan. Because the CDR3's place on the DNA is in doubt, the DNA is left out and the CDR3 is given as listed by TCRdb. V and J are TRBV27 and TRBJ1-4. In germline, CDR1 is MNHEY, CDR2 SMNVEV (reference sequence). With termini counted, the CDR3 has 9 amino acids. The CDR3: CASSSDRAV.